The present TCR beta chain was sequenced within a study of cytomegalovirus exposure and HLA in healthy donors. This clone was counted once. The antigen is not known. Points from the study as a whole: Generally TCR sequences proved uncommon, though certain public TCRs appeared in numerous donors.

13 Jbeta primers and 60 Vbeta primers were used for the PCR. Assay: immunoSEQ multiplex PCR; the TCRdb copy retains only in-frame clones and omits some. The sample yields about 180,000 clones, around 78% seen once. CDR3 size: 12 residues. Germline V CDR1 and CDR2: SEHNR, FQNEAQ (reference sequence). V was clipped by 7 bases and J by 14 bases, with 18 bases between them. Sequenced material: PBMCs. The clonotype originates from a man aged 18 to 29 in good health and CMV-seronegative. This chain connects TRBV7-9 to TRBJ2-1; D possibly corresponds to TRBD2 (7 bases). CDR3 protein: CASTPVGGAEFF. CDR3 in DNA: TGTGCCAGCACCCCGGTTGGGGGGGCGGAGTTCTTC.